Listed here is a single TCR beta chain. Its antigen remains unidentified. No much larger clonotype is one base removed from it; base qualities were not supplied. The CDR3 regions of human TCRbeta chains were subjected to immunosequencing. The authors' analysis ran thus. Repertoire TCRs were matched against a reference library of SARS-CoV-2-specific TCRs generated with the MIRA antigen-specificity platform. Breadth meant the fraction of unique TCRs that were SARS-CoV-2-associated, whereas depth meant the fraction of total T cells that were SARS-CoV-2-associated. Using the MIRA data, each spike-specific TCR was mapped to the spike region that the TCR reacts to and placed in a CD4 or CD8 class. Log10-transformed breadth and depth values were compared by one-way ANOVA with Sidak's multiple comparisons tests. What TCRdb holds here is the immuneACCESS table cut down to in-frame rearrangements. Part of the clones is not present; checked against another copy, under half of the missing clones reflect an unresolved V gene, and the others are unexplained. V and J calls and clone size are those listed in that table; D and trimming were worked out from the DNA. The sample table lists approximately 150,000 clones, approximately 89% of them with a count of one. Of the sample, around 1.7% falls within the top ten clones.

The time point label corresponds to: about 28 days (+/-7) after the second vaccine dose. AZD1222 recipients whose second dose came at about 4 weeks and those whose second dose came at about 12 weeks were combined into one group, since spike-specific TCR depth and breadth did not differ between the two schedules. Samples from vaccinated people were obtained from the UK trials COV001 and COV002, which included a single-blind randomized controlled phase 2/3 trial of AZD1222 (ChAdOx1 nCoV-19) in healthy adults. Trial participant PBMC samples were collected at day 0 and day 28 after the second dose for TCRbeta chain sequencing. According to the germline V gene, CDR1 reads SGHTA and CDR2 reads FQGNSA. The CDR3 covers 15 residues, taking in both the cysteine and the phenylalanine. Of the read, only the CDR3 DNA is kept; its 45 bases are in frame from base 1. The germline V and J ends show losses of 1 base and 4 bases respectively, and no gene match explains 4 bases of the junction.

The data are from a study of T cell responses to AZD1222 COVID-19 vaccine (dated by TCRdb to the early 2020s). As for the study more broadly: A total of about 240 trial participants underwent TCR sequencing, of whom some 210 received two doses of AZD1222 and some 26 received two doses of the MenACWY control vaccine. Trial participants were enrolled by age into subgroups of 18-55, 56-69 and 70-plus years, and around 150, 29 and 61 TCR-sequenced participants, respectively, were included in these subgroups.

Broader findings and caveats from the paper: Reportedly, almost half of the unique spike-specific TCRs recognized epitopes lying outside the regions that are mutated in the B.1.351 and B.1.1.7 variants. After two AZD1222 doses, both the breadth and the depth of spike-specific TCRs were significantly higher than at day 0 and than in MenACWY recipients. Conclusions about previously exposed vaccinees are limited because only a handful of AZD1222 recipients were SARS-CoV-2 seropositive at baseline. Because no day 14 peak-response samples were available, the repertoires could be characterized only after the peak T cell response. In the small 56-69-year group, the increase in depth fell short of significance, most likely because of low power. Participants were mostly white British, with more females than males. The authors suggested clonal diversity may have been underestimated. The whole spike protein was spanned by vaccine-associated CD4 TCRs, and dominant responses were seen in regions 160-218 and 743-854.

The sample here was peripheral blood, taken 28 days after the second AZD1222 dose. The receptor was derived from an adult who received the AZD1222 COVID-19 vaccine. The chain is encoded by TRBV7-2 joined to TRBJ1-5, with 7 bases in between that match TRBD1. The bases are TGTGCCAGCAGCTTAGAGACAGGGCTTAATCAGCCCCAGCATTTT. Translated, this is CASSLETGLNQPQHF.